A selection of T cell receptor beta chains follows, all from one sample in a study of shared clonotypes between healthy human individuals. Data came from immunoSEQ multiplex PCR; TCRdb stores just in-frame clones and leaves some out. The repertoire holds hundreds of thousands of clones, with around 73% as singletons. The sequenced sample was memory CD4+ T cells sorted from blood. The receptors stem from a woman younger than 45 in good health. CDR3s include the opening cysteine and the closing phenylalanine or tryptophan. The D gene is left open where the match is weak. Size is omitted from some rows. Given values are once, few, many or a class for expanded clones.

CDR3 protein: CASTRGADGYTF
CDR3 DNA: TGTGCCAGCACCCGGGGGGCTGATGGCTACACCTTC
clone size: NA
V gene: TRBV2
D gene: NA
J gene: TRBJ1-2

CDR3 protein: CASSPPMTYEQYF
CDR3 DNA: TGTGCCAGCTCACCACCTATGACCTACGAGCAGTACTTC
clone size: NA
V gene: TRBV18
D gene: NA
J gene: TRBJ2-7

CDR3 protein: CASSQEPAIEAFF
CDR3 DNA: TGTGCCAGCAGCCAGGAGCCCGCGATAGAAGCTTTCTTT
clone size: few
V gene: TRBV6-1
D gene: NA
J gene: TRBJ1-1

CDR3 protein: CASRLGQLNTEAFF
CDR3 DNA: TGTGCCAGCAGGTTGGGACAGCTCAACACTGAAGCTTTCTTT
clone size: NA
V gene: TRBV28
D gene: TRBD1
J gene: TRBJ1-1

CDR3 protein: CASKGTRGVPYF
CDR3 DNA: TGTGCCAGTAAGGGAACCCGAGGGGTCCCGTACTTC
clone size: NA
V gene: TRBV19
D gene: NA
J gene: TRBJ2-7

CDR3 protein: CASSSRSTGVDTQYF
CDR3 DNA: TGCGCCAGCAGCTCAAGGTCTACAGGGGTAGATACGCAGTATTTT
clone size: once
V gene: TRBV5-1
D gene: TRBD1
J gene: TRBJ2-3

CDR3 protein: CASSSLSGQPRYTQYF
CDR3 DNA: TGTGCCAGCAGTTCCTTAAGCGGGCAACCCCGTTATACGCAGTATTTT
clone size: NA
V gene: TRBV28
D gene: NA
J gene: TRBJ2-3

CDR3 protein: CASSLPRENTGELFF
CDR3 DNA: TGTGCCAGCAGCCTTCCGAGGGAGAACACCGGGGAGCTGTTTTTT
clone size: NA
V gene: TRBV11-2
D gene: NA
J gene: TRBJ2-2

CDR3 protein: CASTPTGRTDTQYF
CDR3 DNA: TGTGCCAGCACCCCGACCGGCCGCACAGATACGCAGTATTTT
clone size: NA
V gene: TRBV2
D gene: NA
J gene: TRBJ2-3

CDR3 protein: CASSSQGDNYGYTF
CDR3 DNA: TGCGCCAGCAGCTCCCAGGGAGATAACTATGGCTACACCTTC
clone size: NA
V gene: TRBV5-1
D gene: NA
J gene: TRBJ1-2

CDR3 protein: CASSGAGHYTGTEAFF
CDR3 DNA: TGTGCCAGCAGTGGGGCGGGACACTACACGGGGACTGAAGCTTTCTTT
clone size: NA
V gene: TRBV6-1
D gene: NA
J gene: TRBJ1-1

CDR3 protein: CSVGGGGYTF
CDR3 DNA: TGCAGCGTTGGGGGTGGAGGCTACACCTTC
clone size: NA
V gene: TRBV29-1
D gene: NA
J gene: TRBJ1-2

CDR3 protein: CASSPTLTGTQYF
CDR3 DNA: TGTGCCAGCAGCCCCACCCTTACGGGTACGCAGTATTTT
clone size: NA
V gene: TRBV7-6
D gene: NA
J gene: TRBJ2-3

CDR3 protein: CASSYDRQGAPKQYF
CDR3 DNA: TGTGCCAGCAGTTACGATCGACAGGGTGCTCCCAAGCAGTACTTC
clone size: once
V gene: TRBV6-5
D gene: TRBD1
J gene: TRBJ2-7

CDR3 protein: CASSVVTENYGYTF
CDR3 DNA: TGTGCCAGCAGCGTAGTCACAGAGAACTATGGCTACACCTTC
clone size: NA
V gene: TRBV9
D gene: NA
J gene: TRBJ1-2

CDR3 protein: CAWTGTANTEAFF
CDR3 DNA: TGTGCCTGGACTGGGACGGCGAACACTGAAGCTTTCTTT
clone size: NA
V gene: TRBV30
D gene: NA
J gene: TRBJ1-1

CDR3 protein: CASSSKTGIAGNTGELFF
CDR3 DNA: TGTGCCAGCAGCTCTAAGACGGGTATAGCGGGGAACACCGGGGAGCTGTTTTTT
clone size: NA
V gene: TRBV7-8
D gene: TRBD2
J gene: TRBJ2-2

CDR3 protein: CSVGDREAFF
CDR3 DNA: TGCAGCGTCGGGGACAGAGAAGCTTTCTTT
clone size: NA
V gene: TRBV29-1
D gene: TRBD1
J gene: TRBJ1-1

CDR3 protein: CASSQGEGLAQYF
CDR3 DNA: TGTGCCAGCAGCCAAGGAGAGGGACTAGCACAGTACTTC
clone size: NA
V gene: TRBV4-2
D gene: TRBD2
J gene: TRBJ2-7

CDR3 protein: CATRRDAETQYF
CDR3 DNA: TGTGCCACTCGAAGGGACGCGGAGACCCAGTACTTC
clone size: NA
V gene: TRBV10-3
D gene: NA
J gene: TRBJ2-5

CDR3 protein: CASSLAQGPGTDTQYF
CDR3 DNA: TGCGCCAGCAGCTTGGCTCAGGGGCCGGGGACAGATACGCAGTATTTT
clone size: NA
V gene: TRBV5-1
D gene: NA
J gene: TRBJ2-3

CDR3 protein: CASSSPGGDVGYTF
CDR3 DNA: TGTGCCAGCAGTTCTCCAGGGGGCGACGTGGGCTACACCTTC
clone size: NA
V gene: TRBV28
D gene: TRBD1
J gene: TRBJ1-2

CDR3 protein: CASSLGQGASTDTQYF
CDR3 DNA: TGCGCCAGCAGCTTAGGACAGGGAGCTAGCACAGATACGCAGTATTTT
clone size: many
V gene: TRBV5-1
D gene: TRBD1
J gene: TRBJ2-3

CDR3 protein: CASATLSGQTEAFF
CDR3 DNA: TGTGCCAGCGCTACACTCTCAGGACAGACTGAAGCTTTCTTT
clone size: NA
V gene: TRBV19
D gene: NA
J gene: TRBJ1-1

CDR3 protein: CASSRKDSPYEQYF
CDR3 DNA: TGTGCCAGCAGCCGGAAGGATTCCCCCTACGAGCAGTACTTC
clone size: NA
V gene: TRBV5-4
D gene: NA
J gene: TRBJ2-7

CDR3 protein: CAISETGLTNTGELFF
CDR3 DNA: TGTGCCATCAGTGAGACGGGGCTAACCAACACCGGGGAGCTGTTTTTT
clone size: NA
V gene: TRBV10-3
D gene: NA
J gene: TRBJ2-2

CDR3 protein: CASSVEGVGETQYF
CDR3 DNA: TGTGCCAGCAGCGTTGAAGGGGTTGGAGAGACCCAGTACTTC
clone size: NA
V gene: TRBV9
D gene: NA
J gene: TRBJ2-5

CDR3 protein: CASSFQTGGTVFYEQYF
CDR3 DNA: TGCGCCAGCAGCTTTCAGACAGGGGGAACTGTTTTCTACGAGCAGTACTTC
clone size: NA
V gene: TRBV5-1
D gene: TRBD1
J gene: TRBJ2-7

CDR3 protein: CASSTGLAYNEQFF
CDR3 DNA: TGTGCCAGCAGCACCGGACTAGCGTACAATGAGCAGTTCTTC
clone size: NA
V gene: TRBV7-2
D gene: TRBD2
J gene: TRBJ2-1

CDR3 protein: CAISGTPSYEQYF
CDR3 DNA: TGTGCCATCAGTGGGACACCTTCCTACGAGCAGTACTTC
clone size: NA
V gene: TRBV10-3
D gene: NA
J gene: TRBJ2-7

CDR3 protein: CASSYSMGHGDRGYTF
CDR3 DNA: TGTGCCAGCAGTTACTCGATGGGGCACGGGGATCGTGGCTACACCTTC
clone size: NA
V gene: TRBV6-6
D gene: NA
J gene: TRBJ1-2

CDR3 protein: CASSTQLAGSSNEQFF
CDR3 DNA: TGTGCCAGTAGTACGCAACTAGCCGGGAGCAGCAATGAGCAGTTCTTC
clone size: NA
V gene: TRBV19
D gene: NA
J gene: TRBJ2-1

CDR3 protein: CAGADHANTGELFF
CDR3 DNA: TGTGCCGGAGCTGACCACGCGAACACCGGGGAGCTGTTTTTT
clone size: once
V gene: TRBV28
D gene: NA
J gene: TRBJ2-2

CDR3 protein: CASSHFSGRAYEQYF
CDR3 DNA: TGTGCCAGCAGCCACTTTAGCGGGAGGGCTTACGAGCAGTACTTC
clone size: NA
V gene: TRBV7-2
D gene: TRBD2
J gene: TRBJ2-7

CDR3 protein: CSVEGTGGKDTEAFF
CDR3 DNA: TGCAGCGTTGAAGGTACAGGGGGTAAGGACACTGAAGCTTTCTTT
clone size: NA
V gene: TRBV29-1
D gene: TRBD1
J gene: TRBJ1-1

CDR3 protein: CASSGGTGGNSNQPQHF
CDR3 DNA: TGTGCCAGCAGTGGGGGGACAGGGGGCAATAGCAATCAGCCCCAGCATTTT
clone size: NA
V gene: TRBV6-1
D gene: TRBD1
J gene: TRBJ1-5

CDR3 protein: CAISEPGGTDTQYF
CDR3 DNA: TGTGCCATCAGCGAACCGGGAGGGACAGATACGCAGTATTTT
clone size: once
V gene: TRBV10-3
D gene: TRBD2
J gene: TRBJ2-3

CDR3 protein: CASSLGGRGGGYTF
CDR3 DNA: TGTGCCAGCAGTTTAGGGGGACGCGGCGGCGGCTACACCTTC
clone size: NA
V gene: TRBV28
D gene: NA
J gene: TRBJ1-2

CDR3 protein: CASSRAGGFGNYGYTF
CDR3 DNA: TGTGCCAGCAGCCGCGCGGGAGGATTTGGGAACTATGGCTACACCTTC
clone size: NA
V gene: TRBV5-6
D gene: NA
J gene: TRBJ1-2